These T cell receptor beta chains were read from a single sample in a study of T cell responses to AZD1222 COVID-19 vaccine. Here immunoSEQ multiplex PCR was the method, and the copy in TCRdb shows in-frame clones only, minus some. Of about 150,000 clones listed, 90% to 95% are singletons. Specimen: peripheral blood, collected on day 0 of AZD1222 vaccination. These receptors came from an adult in good health. Both conserved end residues are part of each CDR3. D genes are given only for firm matches. A clone size is listed for some rows: how often the clone was seen (once, few, many), or a class if it is expanded.

TRBJ2-7 | TRBV4-2 | - | once | CASSQSQAQSYEQYF | TGTGCCAGCAGCCAAAGTCAGGCCCAGTCCTACGAGCAGTACTTC
TRBJ2-3 | TRBV5-6 | TRBD2 | - | CASSWGLALSTDTQYF | TGTGCCAGCAGCTGGGGACTAGCCTTGAGCACAGATACGCAGTATTTT
TRBJ1-1 | TRBV5-6 | - | - | CASTTIGGNTEAFF | TGTGCCAGCACCACGATCGGGGGAAACACTGAAGCTTTCTTT
TRBJ1-5 | TRBV18 | - | - | CASSPGGNQPQHF | TGTGCCAGCTCACCGGGCGGTAATCAGCCCCAGCATTTT
TRBJ2-3 | TRBV4-2 | TRBD2 | - | CASSQDSLAGGSTDTQYF | TGTGCCAGCAGCCAAGATAGTCTAGCGGGAGGTAGCACAGATACGCAGTATTTT
TRBJ2-7 | TRBV30 | - | once | CAWNPGNWGEQYF | TGTGCCTGGAACCCAGGGAACTGGGGCGAGCAGTACTTC
TRBJ1-1 | TRBV30 | TRBD1 | - | CAWNRGPNTEAFF | TGTGCCTGGAACAGGGGGCCGAACACTGAAGCTTTCTTT
TRBJ2-3 | TRBV7-6 | - | once | CASSLGRVAAQYF | TGTGCCAGCAGCTTAGGTAGGGTCGCCGCGCAGTATTTT
TRBJ2-3 | TRBV15 | - | - | CATSSRGAGDTQYF | TGTGCCACCAGCTCCCGCGGGGCTGGAGATACGCAGTATTTT
TRBJ1-4 | TRBV4-3 | TRBD1 | - | CASSQMGQSVGYEKLFF | TGCGCCAGCAGCCAAATGGGACAGTCTGTGGGGTATGAAAAACTGTTTTTT
TRBJ2-7 | TRBV6-5 | - | - | CASTPGGSISYEQYF | TGTGCCAGCACCCCCGGTGGATCCATCTCCTACGAGCAGTACTTC
TRBJ2-5 | TRBV12-3/TRBV12-4 | TRBD1 | - | CASGTAQQETQYF | TGTGCCAGCGGGACAGCACAACAAGAGACCCAGTACTTC
TRBJ1-3 | TRBV28 | - | - | CASSAGTAPGNTIYF | TGTGCCAGCAGTGCCGGGACGGCTCCTGGAAACACCATATATTTT
TRBJ2-3 | TRBV4-3 | - | - | CASSQNRHMDTQYF | TGCGCCAGCAGCCAAAATAGACATATGGATACGCAGTATTTT
TRBJ1-3 | TRBV6-1 | - | - | CASSEQERGTIYF | TGTGCCAGCAGTGAACAAGAACGCGGCACCATATATTTT
TRBJ1-2 | TRBV25-1 | - | - | CASSAGYYGYTF | TGTGCCAGCAGTGCAGGTTACTATGGCTACACCTTC
TRBJ1-4 | TRBV9 | - | few | CASSVGLGVDNEKLFF | TGTGCCAGCAGCGTAGGACTAGGGGTTGATAATGAAAAACTGTTTTTT
TRBJ2-7 | TRBV4-2 | - | - | CASSQDALPYEQYF | TGTGCCAGCAGCCAAGACGCCCTCCCCTACGAGCAGTACTTC
TRBJ2-1 | TRBV19 | - | - | CASSTSPNYNEQFF | TGTGCCAGTAGCACCTCTCCCAATTACAATGAGCAGTTCTTC
TRBJ2-1 | TRBV11-1 | - | - | CASSLAGTWNEQFF | TGTGCCAGCAGCTTAGCAGGGACTTGGAATGAGCAGTTCTTC
TRBJ1-5 | TRBV7-2 | - | few | CASSLDTVNQPQHF | TGTGCCAGCAGCTTGGACACAGTCAATCAGCCCCAGCATTTT
TRBJ2-7 | TRBV6-5 | - | - | CASSYSGRTGEQYF | TGTGCCAGCAGTTACTCCGGGCGAACGGGAGAGCAGTACTTC
TRBJ1-1 | TRBV6-5 | TRBD1 | - | CASRGQGSDTEAFF | TGTGCCAGCAGGGGACAGGGGTCGGACACTGAAGCTTTCTTT
TRBJ2-5 | TRBV25-1 | - | - | CASSDRRAFQETQYF | TGTGCCAGCAGTGACCGACGAGCATTCCAAGAGACCCAGTACTTC
TRBJ2-7 | TRBV5-3 | TRBD2 | - | CARISLAGSRREQYF | TGTGCCAGAATTAGCCTAGCGGGTTCCAGGCGCGAGCAGTACTTC
TRBJ2-3 | TRBV4-1 | - | once | CASSQGRRGGGTDTQYF | TGCGCCAGCAGCCAAGGCCGGAGGGGAGGGGGTACAGATACGCAGTATTTT
TRBJ2-5 | TRBV3-1/TRBV3-2 | - | - | CASSQRLGAETQYF | TGTGCCAGCAGCCAACGACTAGGGGCGGAGACCCAGTACTTC
TRBJ2-2 | TRBV7-2 | - | once | CASSLVLAGELFF | TGTGCCAGCAGCTTAGTTTTAGCCGGGGAGCTGTTTTTT
TRBJ2-3 | TRBV9 | TRBD1 | few | CASSVASGTGVKDTQYF | TGTGCCAGCAGCGTCGCTTCCGGGACAGGGGTGAAAGATACGCAGTATTTT
TRBJ2-3 | TRBV18 | - | - | CASSPRIQEPNTDTQYF | TGTGCCAGCTCACCACGCATCCAGGAGCCAAACACAGATACGCAGTATTTT
TRBJ1-3 | TRBV4-3 | - | once | CASSQGGRGTPGNTIYF | TGCGCCAGCAGCCAAGGGGGGAGGGGGACACCTGGAAACACCATATATTTT
TRBJ2-1 | TRBV13 | - | - | CASSLVRASSYNEQFF | TGTGCCAGCAGCTTAGTTCGGGCTAGCTCCTACAATGAGCAGTTCTTC
TRBJ1-1 | TRBV7-9 | TRBD1 | once | CASSLGQGAGTEAFF | TGTGCCAGCAGCTTAGGGCAGGGGGCTGGGACTGAAGCTTTCTTT
TRBJ1-2 | TRBV11-2 | - | - | CASSHREAGYTF | TGTGCCAGCAGCCACAGGGAGGCTGGCTACACCTTC
TRBJ2-2 | TRBV11-3 | TRBD2 | - | CASSLAGGTGELFF | TGTGCCAGCAGCTTAGCGGGGGGCACCGGGGAGCTGTTTTTT
TRBJ2-7 | TRBV5-6 | TRBD1 | - | CASSFQGVYEQYF | TGTGCCAGCAGCTTCCAGGGGGTCTACGAGCAGTACTTC
TRBJ2-5 | TRBV5-3 | - | - | CARGQGGNETQYF | TGTGCCCGGGGGCAGGGTGGTAATGAGACCCAGTACTTC
TRBJ2-7 | TRBV11-2 | TRBD1 | - | CASSLLGTGVYEQYF | TGTGCCAGCAGCTTATTGGGGACAGGGGTCTACGAGCAGTACTTC